Listed below are T cell receptor beta chains from one sample, sequenced in a study of cytomegalovirus exposure and HLA in healthy donors. Data came from immunoSEQ multiplex PCR; TCRdb stores just in-frame clones and leaves some out. The top ten clones hold around 0.7% of a sample with approximately 160,000 clones, 60% to 80% of them seen once. The material sequenced was PBMCs. The source is a male donor in good health and CMV-seronegative. CDR3s include the opening cysteine and the closing phenylalanine or tryptophan. The D gene is left open where the match is weak. For some rows the clone size is stated as once, few or many, or as a class when expanded; others skip it.

j_call,v_call,d_call,clone_size,cdr3_nt,cdr3_aa
TRBJ1-2,TRBV19,.,.,TGTGCCAGTACCTTCGACAGAGTCTATGGCTACACCTTC,CASTFDRVYGYTF
TRBJ2-1,TRBV7-3,TRBD1,.,TGTGCCAGCAGCGCGAACCGACAGGGTTCCCTCAATGAGCAGTTCTTC,CASSANRQGSLNEQFF
TRBJ1-2,TRBV30,.,.,TGTGCCTGGAGTGTATATCAGGGAAACCTGGGCTACACCTTC,CAWSVYQGNLGYTF
TRBJ1-2,TRBV6-5,TRBD1,few,TGTGCCAGCAGTCCCGGACAGGGCCTCTATGGCTACACCTTC,CASSPGQGLYGYTF
TRBJ2-4,TRBV27,TRBD2,few,TGTGCCAGCAGCATAGAGGGACTAGCACGAAACATTCAGTACTTC,CASSIEGLARNIQYF
TRBJ2-4,TRBV18,TRBD1,.,TGTGCCAGCTCCCTCGGGACAGAAAACATTCAGTACTTC,CASSLGTENIQYF
TRBJ2-2,TRBV7-2,.,.,TGTGCCAGCAGACCGGACAGAATAAACACCGGGGAGCTGTTTTTT,CASRPDRINTGELFF
TRBJ2-7,TRBV5-6,TRBD2,.,TGTGCCAGCAGCGACACTAGCGGGAGCCCTCGGGAGCAGTACTTC,CASSDTSGSPREQYF
TRBJ2-7,TRBV7-2,TRBD2,few,TGTGCCAGCAGCCCGGGGACTAGCGGGAGAGGCGGGCAGTACTTC,CASSPGTSGRGGQYF
TRBJ2-2,TRBV2,.,few,TGTGCCAGCAGTGACAGGGCCGGGGAGCTGTTTTTT,CASSDRAGELFF
TRBJ2-7,TRBV7-9,.,.,TGTGCCAGCAGCTTAACACAGCTTGACGAGCAGTACTTC,CASSLTQLDEQYF
TRBJ1-5,TRBV2,.,.,TGTGCCAGCAGTGAATTCACTGGGGCGAGCAATCAGCCCCAGCATTTT,CASSEFTGASNQPQHF
TRBJ2-5,TRBV30,.,.,TGTGCCTACCAACCTGAGCGGGAGACCCAGTACTTC,CAYQPERETQYF
TRBJ1-2,TRBV27,TRBD1,.,TGTGCCAGCAGTCCATGGGGACAGGGCTATGGCTACACCTTC,CASSPWGQGYGYTF
TRBJ2-7,TRBV9,TRBD2,.,TGTGCCAGCAGCGTCGCTAGCGGGTCCCCGAGCTCCTACGAGCAGTACTTC,CASSVASGSPSSYEQYF
TRBJ1-5,TRBV19,.,once,TGTGCCAGTAGTACCGGACAGTACTATAGCAATCAGCCCCAGCATTTT,CASSTGQYYSNQPQHF
TRBJ2-1,TRBV29-1,.,.,TGCAGCGTTGGGGGTACAGGGACCTACAATGAGCAGTTCTTC,CSVGGTGTYNEQFF
TRBJ2-4,TRBV7-2,TRBD1,few,TGTGCCAGCAGCTCCCCCGGGACAGGGGGCGACATTCAGTACTTC,CASSSPGTGGDIQYF
TRBJ2-1,TRBV4-1,TRBD1,.,TGCGCCAGCAGCCAAACCCCTCGGACAGGGGAAAATGAGCAGTTCTTC,CASSQTPRTGENEQFF
TRBJ2-4,TRBV19,.,.,TGTGCCAGCCGGGATAGACTAGGCAAAAACATTCAGTACTTC,CASRDRLGKNIQYF
TRBJ2-5,TRBV9,.,few,TGTGCCAGCAGCCGTATGACTGGACAGCAAGAGACCCAGTACTTC,CASSRMTGQQETQYF
TRBJ2-2,TRBV6-4,TRBD1,.,TGTGCCAGCAGTGACTCAGGACAGGGTGCCGGGGAGCTGTTTTTT,CASSDSGQGAGELFF
TRBJ1-1,TRBV18,.,.,TGTGCCAGCTCACCACCGTCGGGGAACACTGAAGCTTTCTTT,CASSPPSGNTEAFF
TRBJ1-1,TRBV28,TRBD1,.,TGTGCCAGCAGTTCCCGACAGGGCCGAACTGAAGCTTTCTTT,CASSSRQGRTEAFF
TRBJ1-1,TRBV5-1,.,.,TGCGCCAGCAGCTTGAACACACTAAACACTGAAGCTTTCTTT,CASSLNTLNTEAFF
TRBJ1-1,TRBV19,TRBD1,.,TGTGCCAGTAGTATCCAGACAGGGGGAGAAGCTTTCTTT,CASSIQTGGEAFF
TRBJ1-2,TRBV19,.,.,TGTGCCAGTAGTATAAGCGGGTTCTATGGCTACACCTTC,CASSISGFYGYTF
TRBJ2-3,TRBV5-6,TRBD2,.,TGTGCCAGCAACGAAGCGGGGGGCCTAGGAGATACGCAGTATTTT,CASNEAGGLGDTQYF
TRBJ2-1,TRBV5-1,.,.,TGCGCCAGCAGCTCCAGGGCGTCCTACAATGAGCAGTTCTTC,CASSSRASYNEQFF
TRBJ1-2,TRBV11-1,.,once,TGTGCCAGCAGCTCCGGTAGGGGGAGTGGGAACTATGGCTACACCTTC,CASSSGRGSGNYGYTF
TRBJ1-2,TRBV5-1,.,.,TGCGCCAGCAGCCAGGACCCGGGGAACTATGGCTACACCTTC,CASSQDPGNYGYTF
TRBJ1-1,TRBV7-9,.,.,TGTGCCAGCAGCTTAAATATGGGCCTGGAAGCTTTCTTT,CASSLNMGLEAFF
TRBJ2-5,TRBV14,.,.,TGTGCCAGCAGCCTCGGTCGCGGGGCGTACCAAGAGACCCAGTACTTC,CASSLGRGAYQETQYF
TRBJ2-1,TRBV18,TRBD2,.,TGTGCCAGCTCACCACTCCCAGGACTAGCGGCCCCCAATGAGCAGTTCTTC,CASSPLPGLAAPNEQFF
TRBJ2-7,TRBV19,.,.,TGTGCCAGTAGTAGGACAGCCGACTCCTACGAGCAGTACTTC,CASSRTADSYEQYF
TRBJ1-1,TRBV6-6,.,.,TGTGCCAGCAGTTACGTCGGGACAACGAACACTGAAGCTTTCTTT,CASSYVGTTNTEAFF
TRBJ2-5,TRBV7-2,.,.,TGTGCCAGCAGCCGGTACCAAGAGGCCCAGTACTTC,CASSRYQEAQYF
TRBJ2-7,TRBV5-4,TRBD1,.,TGTGCCAGCAGCTTGCCGGGACAGGGGTACTACGAGCAGTACTTC,CASSLPGQGYYEQYF
TRBJ1-5,TRBV19,.,once,TGTGCCAGTAATAGCGGGGATCAGCCCCAGCATTTT,CASNSGDQPQHF
TRBJ1-1,TRBV5-6,TRBD1,.,TGTGCCAGCAGCTTTGGGCAGGGGGTTAGGAGGAACACTGAAGCTTTCTTT,CASSFGQGVRRNTEAFF
TRBJ2-1,TRBV7-6,TRBD2,.,TGTGCCAGCAGCGGAGGACTAGCGGGGGTCAACTACAATGAGCAGTTCTTC,CASSGGLAGVNYNEQFF
TRBJ2-2,TRBV27,.,.,TGTGCCAGCACCTTCTCGACGGGAGAGGACACCGGGGAGCTGTTTTTT,CASTFSTGEDTGELFF
TRBJ1-2,TRBV6-6,TRBD1,.,TGTGCCAGCAGTCGAACCGGGACAGGGGGGTATGGCTACACCTTC,CASSRTGTGGYGYTF
TRBJ2-7,TRBV7-2,TRBD1,.,TGTGCCAGCAGCTTGGGTGGGGGGGGGACAGGGGGCTACGAGCAGTACTTC,CASSLGGGGTGGYEQYF
TRBJ1-1,TRBV6-1,.,.,TGTGCCAGCAGGAGGACAGACCTGAGTACTGAAGCTTTCTTT,CASRRTDLSTEAFF
TRBJ2-2,TRBV5-1,.,.,TGCGCCAGCAGCTTGGGTTGGACAGACACCGGGGAGCTGTTTTTT,CASSLGWTDTGELFF